Presented here are 5 T cell receptor beta chains from one specimen sequenced in a study of blood T cell repertoires in COVID-19. Measured with immunoSEQ multiplex PCR; TCRdb has only the in-frame clones, and not every one. The table lists approximately 80,000 clones, 65% to 90% of them singletons. The material sequenced was peripheral blood. The receptors were sampled from an elderly man with acute or convalescent COVID-19.

J is TRBJ1-4 and V is TRBV29-1, with TRBD1 matching 8 bases. In germline, CDR1 is SQVTM, CDR2 ANQGSEA. With 7 bases clipped from V and 7 bases from J, the junction kept 14 bases outside the gene matches. The length of the CDR3 is 15 residues. The CDR3 reads CSAGPGRGQIEKLFF. The CDR3 nucleotides read TGCAGCGCCGGACCAGGCAGGGGGCAAATTGAAAAACTGTTTTTT.

This clone was observed once. The chain couples TRBV18 to TRBJ1-6, with 7 nucleotides matching TRBD1. The V and J ends lost 5 bases and 7 bases, in that order; junction bases with no gene match: 5. Germline CDR1 reads KGHSH; CDR2 reads LQKENI. The CDR3 extends over 14 amino acids. CDR3 bases: TGTGCCAGCTCATTGGACAGGATGAATTCACCCCTCCACTTT. Translating gives CASSLDRMNSPLHF.

This clone was found once. This rearrangement joins TRBV27 to TRBJ1-6; no firm D call. V shed 3 bases and J shed 0 bases, with 9 bases lying between them. The CDR3 sequence is 16 residues long. Germline CDR1 reads MNHEY; CDR2 reads SMNVEV (reference sequence). Here the CDR3 DNA reads TGTGCCAGCAGTTTGGTACCGAGCTCCTATAATTCACCCCTCCACTTT. Translating gives CASSLVPSSYNSPLHF.

This chain uses TRBV19 with TRBJ2-2, with D perhaps matching TRBD1 (5 bases). The CDR3 totals 14 residues. V lost 6 bases to trimming and J lost 3 bases, with 11 bases between them. Germline V gene sequence: CDR1 LNHDA, CDR2 SQIVND (reference sequence). CDR3 bases: TGTGCCAGTAGGACAGACGGTTACACCGGGGAGCTGTTTTTT. Amino acids: CASRTDGYTGELFF.

The rearrangement joins TRBV5-8 to TRBJ2-1; TRBD2 agrees at 8 bases. This CDR3 region has 17 residues. Unmatched junction bases numbered 5, after V lost 0 bases and J lost 0 bases. Per germline, CDR1 SGHTS and CDR2 YDEGEE. CDR3 sequence (DNA): TGTGCCAGCAGCTTGGGAACGGGAGGGCTCTCCTACAATGAGCAGTTCTTC. As protein: CASSLGTGGLSYNEQFF.